Only a few counts were recorded for the clone carrying this T cell receptor beta chain. Antigen specificity is unknown. In germline, CDR1 is SEHNR, CDR2 FQNEAQ (reference sequence). This CDR3 has 14 amino acids. Trimming shortened V by 4 bases and J by 4 bases, and 13 bases separated the two germline ends. The data were taken from a study of tissue T cells after allogeneic stem cell transplantation. General study points: Few T cell clones were shared across patients, but motif clusters showed tissue-specific shared signatures. The study did not identify alloreactive or antigen-specific tissue TCRs, and some clones might be persisting host cells. Sampling depth was limited, and the cohort was small and clinically varied.

Measured with immunoSEQ multiplex PCR; TCRdb has only the in-frame clones, and not every one. The sample yields about 1,400 clones, around three fifths seen once. The receptor comes from an older male patient with steroid-refractory graft-versus-host disease after an allogeneic stem cell transplant. Some T cells may trace back to the graft donor. This rearrangement joins TRBV7-9 to TRBJ1-1; possible D gene TRBD1, 5 bases. The sequenced sample was bone marrow, obtained at autopsy. As DNA, the CDR3 is TGTGCCAGCAGCTCAACCTACGGGGGCACTGAAGCTTTCTTT. This sequence encodes CASSSTYGGTEAFF.